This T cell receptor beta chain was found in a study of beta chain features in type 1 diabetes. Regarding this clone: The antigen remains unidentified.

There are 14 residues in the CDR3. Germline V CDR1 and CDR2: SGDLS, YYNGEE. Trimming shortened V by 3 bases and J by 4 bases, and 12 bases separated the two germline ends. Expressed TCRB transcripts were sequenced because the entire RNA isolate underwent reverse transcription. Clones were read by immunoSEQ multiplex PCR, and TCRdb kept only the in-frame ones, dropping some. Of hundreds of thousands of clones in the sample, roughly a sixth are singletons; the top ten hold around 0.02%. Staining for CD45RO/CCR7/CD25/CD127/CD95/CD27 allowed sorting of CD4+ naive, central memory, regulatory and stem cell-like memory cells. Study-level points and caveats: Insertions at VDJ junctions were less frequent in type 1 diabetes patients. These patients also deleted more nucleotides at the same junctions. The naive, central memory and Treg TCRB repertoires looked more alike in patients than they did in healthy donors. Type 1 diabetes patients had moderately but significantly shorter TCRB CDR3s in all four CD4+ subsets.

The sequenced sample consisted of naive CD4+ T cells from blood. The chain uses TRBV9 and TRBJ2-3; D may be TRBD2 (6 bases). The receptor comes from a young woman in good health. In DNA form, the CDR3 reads TGTGCCAGCAGCGGACAGTCTAGCGCAGATACGCAGTATTTT. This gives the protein CASSGQSSADTQYF.